A single sample is the source of the 17 T cell receptor beta chains below, sequenced in a study of Graves' ophthalmopathy and Graves' hyperthyroidism. Investigators amplified TCR beta CDR3 regions from RNA transcripts. The first round was an RT-PCR with HTBI primers, and the second round was a multiplex PCR. TCRdb re-derived calls from the multiplex PCR reads in MiXCR, one entry per CDR3 protein. The table shows some 520,000 distinct CDR3 sequences, with roughly an eighth occurring only once. The sequenced sample consisted of blood. The receptors were sampled from a woman in her 30s with Graves' ophthalmopathy.

Ten or more counts support this clonotype. J is TRBJ2-2 and V is TRBV30, with D maybe TRBD2 (5 bases). The CDR3 spans 17 residues. Germline loops: CDR1 GTSNPN, CDR2 SVGIG (reference sequence). Trimming removed 0 bases from V and 0 bases from J, with 14 bases in between. For the CDR3, the DNA is TGTGCCTGGAGTGTAGCGGACGACCCAGCGAACACCGGGGAGCTGTTTTTT. Translating gives CAWSVADDPANTGELFF. The entire variable domain, with the rest obtained from reference TRBV30 and TRBJ2-2, is as follows: SQTIHQWPATLVQPVGSPLSLECTVEGTSNPNLYWYRQAAGRGLQLLFYSVGIGQISSEVPQNLSASRPQDRQFILSSKKLLLSDSGFYLCAWSVADDPANTGELFFGEGSRLTVL.

This clonotype has more than one count but fewer than ten. The V call is TRBV12-5, the J call TRBJ2-3; D uncertain. This CDR3 contains 9 residues. CDR1 is LGHNT and CDR2 is FRNRAP in the germline V gene. Here the CDR3 reads CAFTDTQYF. DNA for the CDR3: TGTGCCTTCACAGATACGCAGTATTTT.

In this sample, this clonotype turned up many times. CDR3 in amino acids: CASSFREVTKNIQYF. As DNA, the CDR3 is TGTGCCAGCAGCTTTAGGGAGGTAACCAAAAACATTCAGTACTTC. J is TRBJ2-4 and V is TRBV5-5, with D possibly matching TRBD2 (6 bases). Per germline, CDR1 SGHKS and CDR2 YYEKEE (reference sequence). The length of the CDR3 is 15 residues. Trimming left V 2 bases short and J 2 bases short, with 11 bases between.

This clonotype was counted at least ten times. V and J are TRBV28 and TRBJ1-1; TRBD1 matches 7 bases. CDR3 length equals 16 residues. Germline V gene sequence: CDR1 MDHEN, CDR2 SYDVKM. The V gene end was trimmed by 2 bases and the J gene end by 1 base; junction bases not matched to a gene: 7. CDR3 protein: CASSLHPGQQNTEAFF. CDR3 bases: TGTGCCAGCAGTTTACACCCGGGACAGCAGAACACTGAAGCTTTCTTT.

The rearrangement links TRBV19 to TRBJ1-2; D gene unclear. The CDR3 is 16 residues long. With 6 bases removed from V and 5 bases from J, the gap between germline ends came to 22 bases. Germline CDR1 reads LNHDA; CDR2 reads SQIVND (reference sequence). In nucleotides, the CDR3 is TGTGCCAGTAGCCTACGACTTGGACGGCCTTATTATGGCTACACCTTC. Encoded protein: CASSLRLGRPYYGYTF.

This clonotype has a handful of counts. The chain links TRBV2 to TRBJ2-2; D ambiguous. This CDR3 is 14 amino acids long. V lost 6 bases, J lost 6 bases, and 14 bases lay in between. The germline gives CDR1 SNHLY, CDR2 FYNNEI. CDR3 protein: CASSDPVVAGELFF. The DNA for the CDR3 is TGTGCCAGCAGCGACCCGGTCGTTGCCGGGGAGCTGTTTTTT.

This clonotype appeared many times. V is TRBV28 and J is TRBJ2-7; TRBD2 matches at 9 bases. CDR1 MDHEN and CDR2 SYDVKM come from the germline V gene. J lost 4 bases, V lost 6 bases, and 16 bases had no gene match. There are 17 residues in the CDR3. This CDR3 is CASSQPPVRLADYEQYF. The DNA for the CDR3 is TGTGCCAGCAGCCAACCACCAGTCCGACTAGCGGATTACGAGCAGTACTTC.

This chain connects TRBV20-1 to TRBJ2-7; 8 bases are a match to TRBD2. CDR1 and CDR2 (germline): DFQATT, SNEGSKA (reference sequence). Germline trimming cut 6 bases from V and 3 bases from J; bases unmatched to any gene: 7. This CDR3 region has 13 residues. This chain's CDR3 is CSADPGTSYEQYF. In DNA, the CDR3 is TGCAGTGCAGATCCCGGGACTAGCTACGAGCAGTACTTC.

This clonotype came up many times. The V and J genes are TRBV20-1 and TRBJ2-5; a possible D gene is TRBD1 (5 bases). The V gene's germline CDR1 is DFQATT and CDR2 SNEGSKA (reference sequence). This CDR3 region has 15 residues. V was pared by 2 bases and J by 5 bases, with 18 bases between. CDR3 loop: CSARTPAGAAETQYF. The DNA for the CDR3 is TGCAGTGCTAGAACACCCGCTGGGGCGGCGGAGACCCAGTACTTC.

The chain employs TRBV6-1 and TRBJ2-7, with D possibly matching TRBD2 (6 bases). Per germline, CDR1 MNHNS and CDR2 SASEGT. CDR3 length equals 11 residues. The CDR3 spells CAGGQGLEQYF. Here the CDR3 DNA reads TGTGCGGGCGGGCAGGGACTGGAGCAGTACTTC.

This clonotype was found many times. The germline gene is not matched at one end of the junction; a read error may be the cause. The rearrangement uses TRBV11-3 and TRBJ2-7; no clear D. The CDR3 covers 17 residues. The germline CDR1 and CDR2 sequences are SGHNT and YENEEA. The CDR3 loop reads CGSRPPGRSLSSYEQYF. CDR3 DNA sequence: TGTGGCAGCAGACCCCCTGGTCGGTCCCTGAGCTCCTACGAGCAGTACTTC.

There are a few counts of this clonotype. This chain uses TRBV18 with TRBJ1-1; D possibly corresponds to TRBD1 (6 bases). Germline loops: CDR1 KGHSH, CDR2 LQKENI. Between the trimmed V and J ends, which lost 6 bases and 0 bases, there was a span of 14 bases. The CDR3 extends over 15 amino acids. CDR3 loop: CASSPVQGLNTEAFF. The CDR3 DNA follows: TGTGCCAGCTCCCCAGTACAGGGTCTGAACACTGAAGCTTTCTTT.

Ten or more counts support this clonotype. The chain has TRBV27 and TRBJ2-7; D remains ambiguous. The CDR3 extends over 13 amino acids. Trimming took 0 bases from V and 5 from J, leaving 8 bases between them. Germline CDR1 is MNHEY and CDR2 is SMNVEV (reference sequence). DNA for the CDR3: TGTGCCAGCAGTTTATCGACACCCGACGAGCAGTACTTC. Protein: CASSLSTPDEQYF.

In this sample, this clonotype turned up many times. The gene calls are TRBV20-1 and TRBJ2-7; 9 bases line up with TRBD1. Germline V gene lookup returns CDR1 DFQATT and CDR2 SNEGSKA (reference sequence). The J segment lost 6 bases and the V segment lost 5 bases, leaving 8 bases of the junction unmatched. The CDR3 totals 13 residues. This CDR3 is CSAVRRQGGEQYF. CDR3 nucleotide sequence: TGCAGTGCTGTTCGAAGACAGGGGGGCGAGCAGTACTTC.

The V call is TRBV6-5, the J call TRBJ1-2; D call uncertain. Deletions cut 0 bases from V and 5 bases from J, with 10 bases between. The CDR3 covers 14 residues. Germline V gives CDR1 MNHEY, CDR2 SVGAGI. The CDR3 DNA reads TGTGCCAGCAGTTACTCGTGGGGATTTTATGGCTACACCTTC. Translating it yields CASSYSWGFYGYTF.

CDR3 bases: TGCAGTGCTAGACCCACAGGGGGGAATCAGCCCCAGCATTTT. Its protein product is CSARPTGGNQPQHF. The chain has TRBV20-1 and TRBJ1-5; TRBD1 agrees at 8 bases. Germline-derived CDR1 and CDR2 are DFQATT and SNEGSKA (reference sequence). With V trimmed by 2 bases and J by 4 bases, 4 bases remained unmatched. The CDR3 consists of 14 residues.

This clonotype was observed many times. This sequence joins TRBV5-6 and TRBJ2-7, with a tentative D call TRBD2 (6 bases). CDR1 is SGHDT and CDR2 is YYEEEE in the germline V gene. V lost 2 bases to trimming and J lost 3 bases, with 15 bases between them. CDR3 length: 15 amino acids. The CDR3 coding sequence is TGTGCCAGCAGCTTTTGGCGGGATTACGTCTACGAGCAGTACTTC. It yields the protein CASSFWRDYVYEQYF.